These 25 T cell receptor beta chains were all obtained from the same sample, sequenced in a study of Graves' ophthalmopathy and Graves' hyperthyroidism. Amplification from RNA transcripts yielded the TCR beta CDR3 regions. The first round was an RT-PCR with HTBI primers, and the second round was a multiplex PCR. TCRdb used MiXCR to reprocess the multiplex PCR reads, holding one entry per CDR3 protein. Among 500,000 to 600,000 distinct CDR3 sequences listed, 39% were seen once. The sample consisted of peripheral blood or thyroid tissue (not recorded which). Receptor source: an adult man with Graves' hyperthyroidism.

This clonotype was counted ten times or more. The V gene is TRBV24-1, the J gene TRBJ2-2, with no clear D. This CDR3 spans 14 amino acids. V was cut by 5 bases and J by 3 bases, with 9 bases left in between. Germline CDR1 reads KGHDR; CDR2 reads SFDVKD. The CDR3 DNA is TGTGCCACCAGTGCAAGGGTACACACCGGGGAGCTGTTTTTT. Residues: CATSARVHTGELFF.

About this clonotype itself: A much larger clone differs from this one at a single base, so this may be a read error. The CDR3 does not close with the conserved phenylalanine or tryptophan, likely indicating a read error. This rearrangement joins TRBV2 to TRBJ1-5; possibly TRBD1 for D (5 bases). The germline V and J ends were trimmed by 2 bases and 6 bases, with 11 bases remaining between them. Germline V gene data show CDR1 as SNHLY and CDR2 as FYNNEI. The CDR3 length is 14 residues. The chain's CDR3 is CASSELGPGQPQHL. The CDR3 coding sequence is TGTGCCAGCAGTGAACTGGGACCGGGTCAGCCCCAGCATTTG.

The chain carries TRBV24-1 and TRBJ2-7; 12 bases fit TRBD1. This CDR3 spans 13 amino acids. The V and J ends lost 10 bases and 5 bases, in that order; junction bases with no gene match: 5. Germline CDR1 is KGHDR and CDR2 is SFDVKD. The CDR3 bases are TGTGCCACAGGGACAGGGGGCACCGACGAGCAGTACTTC. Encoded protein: CATGTGGTDEQYF.

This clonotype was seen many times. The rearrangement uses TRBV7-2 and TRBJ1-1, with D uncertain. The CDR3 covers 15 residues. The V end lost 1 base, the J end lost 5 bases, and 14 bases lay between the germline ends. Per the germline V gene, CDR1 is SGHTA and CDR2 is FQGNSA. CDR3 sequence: CASSLDGHRGTEAFF. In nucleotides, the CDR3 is TGTGCCAGCAGCTTAGATGGTCACCGAGGAACTGAAGCTTTCTTT.

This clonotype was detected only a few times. As DNA, the CDR3 is TGCGCCAGCAGCTGGGCAGAAGGGGGTCCCACTGAAGCTTTCTTT. It yields the protein CASSWAEGGPTEAFF. The V gene is TRBV5-1, the J gene TRBJ1-1, with D perhaps TRBD1 (6 bases). The CDR3 spans 15 residues. Germline V CDR1 and CDR2: SGHRS, YFSETQ. V was pared by 3 bases and J by 4 bases, with 16 bases between.

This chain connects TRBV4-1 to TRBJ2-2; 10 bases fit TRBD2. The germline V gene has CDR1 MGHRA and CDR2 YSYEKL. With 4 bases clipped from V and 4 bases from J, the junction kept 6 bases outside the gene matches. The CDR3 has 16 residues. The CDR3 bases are TGCGCCAGCAGCCGTTCTAGCGGGGGCCTCACCGGGGAGCTGTTTTTT. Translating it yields CASSRSSGGLTGELFF.

CDR3 sequence (DNA): TGTGCCAGCAGCGATGGACAGGGACGGGGCACTGAAGCTTTCTTT. It specifies CASSDGQGRGTEAFF. The chain carries TRBV7-3 and TRBJ1-1; TRBD1 agrees at 8 bases. The CDR3 spans 15 residues. Germline V gene lookup returns CDR1 SGHTA and CDR2 FQGTGA. V gave up 5 bases and J gave up 4 bases; unmatched junction bases: 9.

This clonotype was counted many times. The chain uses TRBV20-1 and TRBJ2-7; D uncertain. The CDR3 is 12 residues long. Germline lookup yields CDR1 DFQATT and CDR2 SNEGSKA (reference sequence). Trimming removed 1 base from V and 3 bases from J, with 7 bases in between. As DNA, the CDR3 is TGCAGTGCTAGAGTGAGCCACTACGAGCAGTACTTC. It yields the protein CSARVSHYEQYF.

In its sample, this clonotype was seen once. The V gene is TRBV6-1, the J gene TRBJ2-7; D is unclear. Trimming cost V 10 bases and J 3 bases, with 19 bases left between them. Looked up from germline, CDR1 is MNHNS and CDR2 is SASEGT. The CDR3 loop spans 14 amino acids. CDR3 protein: CATVRVRFNYEQYF. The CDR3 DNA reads TGTGCCACCGTAAGAGTCAGGTTTAACTACGAGCAGTACTTC.

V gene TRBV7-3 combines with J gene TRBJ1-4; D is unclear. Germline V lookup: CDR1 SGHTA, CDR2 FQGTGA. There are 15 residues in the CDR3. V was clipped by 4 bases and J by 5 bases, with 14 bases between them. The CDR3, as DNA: TGTGCCAGCAGCTCGGACGGTCGGCCCAATGAAAAACTGTTTTTT. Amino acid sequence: CASSSDGRPNEKLFF.

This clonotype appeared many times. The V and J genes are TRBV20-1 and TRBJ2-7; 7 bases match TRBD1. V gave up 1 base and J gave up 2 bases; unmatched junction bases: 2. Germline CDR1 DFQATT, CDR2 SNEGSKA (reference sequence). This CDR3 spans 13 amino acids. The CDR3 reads CSARGQGAYEQYF. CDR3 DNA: TGCAGTGCTAGAGGGCAGGGGGCCTACGAGCAGTACTTC.

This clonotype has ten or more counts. The CDR3 coding sequence is TGCAGCATAGCCTACAGGGGGTTTAACTATGGCTACACCTTC. This codes for CSIAYRGFNYGYTF. This chain links TRBV29-1 with TRBJ1-2; 8 bases fit TRBD1. Germline loops: CDR1 SQVTM, CDR2 ANQGSEA. V gave up 8 bases and J gave up 1 base; unmatched junction bases: 9. The CDR3 runs to 14 residues.

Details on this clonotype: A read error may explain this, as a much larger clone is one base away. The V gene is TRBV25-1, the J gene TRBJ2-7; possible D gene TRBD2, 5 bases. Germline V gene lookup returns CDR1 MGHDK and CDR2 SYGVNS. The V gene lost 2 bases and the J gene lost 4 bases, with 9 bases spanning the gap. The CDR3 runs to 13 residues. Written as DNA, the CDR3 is TGTGCCAGCAGTGAAGAACGAGGGTACGAGCAGTACTTC. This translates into CASSEERGYEQYF.

CDR3 in amino acids: CSALAGIEYNEQFF. The CDR3 region has the DNA TGCAGTGCTTTAGCGGGAATCGAGTACAATGAGCAGTTCTTC. The gene calls are TRBV20-1 and TRBJ2-7; 8 bases fit TRBD2. The J call may be faulty, since TRBJ2-1 better matches the DNA end. Germline CDR1 DFQATT, CDR2 SNEGSKA (reference sequence). This CDR3 contains 14 residues.

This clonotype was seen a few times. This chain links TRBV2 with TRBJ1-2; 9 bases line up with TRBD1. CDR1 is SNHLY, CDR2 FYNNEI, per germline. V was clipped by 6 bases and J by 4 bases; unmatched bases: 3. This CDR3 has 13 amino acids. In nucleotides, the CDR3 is TGTGCCAGCAGCGCACAGGGGGCCTATGGCTACACCTTC. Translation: CASSAQGAYGYTF.

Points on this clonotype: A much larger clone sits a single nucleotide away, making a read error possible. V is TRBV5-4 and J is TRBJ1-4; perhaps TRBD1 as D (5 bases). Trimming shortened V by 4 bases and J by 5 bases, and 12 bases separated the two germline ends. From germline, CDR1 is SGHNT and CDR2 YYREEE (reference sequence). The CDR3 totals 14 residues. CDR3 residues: CASSPPGRNEKLFF. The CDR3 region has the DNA TGTGCCAGCAGCCCGCCGGGACGCAATGAAAAACTGTTTTTT.

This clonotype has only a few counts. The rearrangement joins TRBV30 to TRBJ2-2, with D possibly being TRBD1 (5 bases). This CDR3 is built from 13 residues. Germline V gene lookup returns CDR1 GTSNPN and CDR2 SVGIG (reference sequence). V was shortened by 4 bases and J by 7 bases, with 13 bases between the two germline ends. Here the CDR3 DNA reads TGTGCCTGGACCTTACCAGGGCTCGGGGAGCTGTTTTTT. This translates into CAWTLPGLGELFF.

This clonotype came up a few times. Here the CDR3 reads CAISVSKTGDEQYF. The CDR3 DNA is TGTGCCATCAGTGTCTCCAAGACAGGGGACGAGCAGTACTTC. The chain joins TRBV10-3 to TRBJ2-7; 8 bases agree with TRBD1. The CDR3 totals 14 residues. CDR1 is ENHRY, CDR2 SYGVKD, per germline. The V gene end was trimmed by 4 bases and the J gene end by 5 bases; junction bases not matched to a gene: 7.

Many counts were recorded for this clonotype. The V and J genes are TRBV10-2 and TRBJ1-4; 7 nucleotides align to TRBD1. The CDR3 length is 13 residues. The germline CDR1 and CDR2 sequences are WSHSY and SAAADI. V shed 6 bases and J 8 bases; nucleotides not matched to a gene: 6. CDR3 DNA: TGCGCCAGCAGCTCGACAGGGCGAGAAAAACTGTTTTTT. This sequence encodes CASSSTGREKLFF.

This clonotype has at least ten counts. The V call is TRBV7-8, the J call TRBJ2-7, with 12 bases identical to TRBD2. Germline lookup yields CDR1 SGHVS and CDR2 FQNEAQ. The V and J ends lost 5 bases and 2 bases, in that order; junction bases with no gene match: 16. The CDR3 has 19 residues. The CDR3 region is CASSQTGTSGLRDPYEQYF. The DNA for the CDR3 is TGTGCCAGCAGCCAAACCGGGACTAGCGGGCTAAGGGATCCCTACGAGCAGTACTTC.

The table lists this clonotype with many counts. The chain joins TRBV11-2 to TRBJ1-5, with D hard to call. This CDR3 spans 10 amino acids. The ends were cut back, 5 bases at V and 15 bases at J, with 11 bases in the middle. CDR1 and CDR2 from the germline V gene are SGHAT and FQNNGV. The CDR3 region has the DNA TGTGCCAGCAGCCCGGACGGACCGCATTTT. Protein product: CASSPDGPHF. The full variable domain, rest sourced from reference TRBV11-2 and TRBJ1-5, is EAGVAQSPRYKIIEKRQSVAFWCNPISGHATLYWYQQILGQGPKLLIQFQNNGVVDDSQLPKDRFSAERLKGVDSTLKIQPAKLEDSAVYLCASSPDGPHFGDGTRLSIL.

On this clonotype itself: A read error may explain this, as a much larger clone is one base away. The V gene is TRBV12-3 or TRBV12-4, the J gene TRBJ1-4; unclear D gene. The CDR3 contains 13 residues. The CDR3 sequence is CASSLRTNEKLLF. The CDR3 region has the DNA TGTGCCAGCAGTCTCCGAACTAATGAAAAACTGCTTTTT.

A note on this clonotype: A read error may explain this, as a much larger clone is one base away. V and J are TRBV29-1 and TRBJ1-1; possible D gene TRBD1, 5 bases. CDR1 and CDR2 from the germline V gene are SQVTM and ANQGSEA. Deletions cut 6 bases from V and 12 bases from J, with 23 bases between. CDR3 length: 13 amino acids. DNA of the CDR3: TGCAGCGTACCTGGGCGGGGGGTGTCTTGGCCTTTCTTT. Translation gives CSVPGRGVSWPFF.

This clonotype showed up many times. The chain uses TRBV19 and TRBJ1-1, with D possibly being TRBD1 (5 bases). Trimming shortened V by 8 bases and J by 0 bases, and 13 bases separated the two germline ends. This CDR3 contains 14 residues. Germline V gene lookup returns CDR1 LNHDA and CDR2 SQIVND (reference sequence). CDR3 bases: TGTGCCAGTGGTGAGGGGATCATGAACACTGAAGCTTTCTTT. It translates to CASGEGIMNTEAFF.

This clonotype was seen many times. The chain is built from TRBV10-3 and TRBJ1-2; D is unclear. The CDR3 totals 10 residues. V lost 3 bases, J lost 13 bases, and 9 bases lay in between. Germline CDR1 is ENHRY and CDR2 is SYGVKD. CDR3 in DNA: TGTGCCATCAGTGATGGCCCTCTCACCTTC. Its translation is CAISDGPLTF.